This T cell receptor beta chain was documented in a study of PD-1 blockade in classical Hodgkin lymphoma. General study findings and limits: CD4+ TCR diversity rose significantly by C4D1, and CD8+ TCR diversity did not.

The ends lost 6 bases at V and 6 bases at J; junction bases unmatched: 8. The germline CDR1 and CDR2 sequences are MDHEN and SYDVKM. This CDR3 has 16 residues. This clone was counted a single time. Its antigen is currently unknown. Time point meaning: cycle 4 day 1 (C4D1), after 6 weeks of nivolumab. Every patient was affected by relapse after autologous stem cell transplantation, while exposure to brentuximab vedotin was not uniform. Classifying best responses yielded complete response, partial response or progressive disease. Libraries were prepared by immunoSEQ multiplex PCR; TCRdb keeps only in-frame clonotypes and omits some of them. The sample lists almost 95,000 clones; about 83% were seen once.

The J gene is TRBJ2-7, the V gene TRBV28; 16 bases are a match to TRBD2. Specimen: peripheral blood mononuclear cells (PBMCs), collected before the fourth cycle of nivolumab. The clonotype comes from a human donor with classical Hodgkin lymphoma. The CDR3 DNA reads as TGTGCCAGCAGCCCGGGACTAGCGGGAGGGCTGGGCGAGCAGTACTTC. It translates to CASSPGLAGGLGEQYF.